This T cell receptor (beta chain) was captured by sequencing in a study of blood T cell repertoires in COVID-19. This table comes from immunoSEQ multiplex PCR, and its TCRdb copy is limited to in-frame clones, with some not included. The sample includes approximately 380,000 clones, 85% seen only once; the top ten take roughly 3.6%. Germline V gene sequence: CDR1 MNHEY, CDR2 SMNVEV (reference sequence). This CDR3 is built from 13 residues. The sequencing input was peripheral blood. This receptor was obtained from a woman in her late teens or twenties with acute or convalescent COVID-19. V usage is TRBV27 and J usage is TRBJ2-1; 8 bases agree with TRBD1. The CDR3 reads CVPGRTGRDEQFF. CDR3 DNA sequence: TGTGTCCCGGGCCGGACAGGGCGGGATGAGCAGTTCTTC.